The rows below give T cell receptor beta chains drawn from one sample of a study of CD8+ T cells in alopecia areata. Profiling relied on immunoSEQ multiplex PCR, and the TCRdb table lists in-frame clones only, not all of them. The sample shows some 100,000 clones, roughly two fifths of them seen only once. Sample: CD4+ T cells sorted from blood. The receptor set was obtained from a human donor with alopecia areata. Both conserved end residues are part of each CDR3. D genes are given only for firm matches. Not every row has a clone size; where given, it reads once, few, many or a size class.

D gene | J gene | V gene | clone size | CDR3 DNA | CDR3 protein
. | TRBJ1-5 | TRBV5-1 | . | TGCGCCAGCAGCTTGTGGGGGGATCAGCCCCAGCATTTT | CASSLWGDQPQHF
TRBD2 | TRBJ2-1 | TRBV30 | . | TGTGCCTGGACAGCGGGGGTTTACAATGAGCAGTTCTTC | CAWTAGVYNEQFF
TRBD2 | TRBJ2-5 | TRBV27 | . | TGTGCCACGGGGACTAGGGATGAGACCCAGTACTTC | CATGTRDETQYF
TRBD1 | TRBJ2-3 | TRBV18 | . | TGTGCCAGCTCACCAGGACAGGGGTTCACAGATACGCAGTATTTT | CASSPGQGFTDTQYF
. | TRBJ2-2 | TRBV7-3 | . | TGTGCCAGCAGCTTGTATGGGGGCGGCGGGAGAAGCACCGGGGAGCTGTTTTTT | CASSLYGGGGRSTGELFF
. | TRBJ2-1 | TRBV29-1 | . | TGCAGCGTGAAGCGGTCCTACAATGAGCAGTTCTTC | CSVKRSYNEQFF
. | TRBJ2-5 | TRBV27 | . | TGTGCCAGCAGCGCGGCCCGGGGGAATGGTGAGACCCAGTACTTC | CASSAARGNGETQYF
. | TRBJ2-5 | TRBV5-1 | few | TGCGCCAGCAGCCAGTCCGGGTCCGGCGCCCCAGAGACCCAGTACTTC | CASSQSGSGAPETQYF
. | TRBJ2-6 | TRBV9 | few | TGTGCCAGCAGCGTAGTATCTGGGGCCAACGTCCTGACTTTC | CASSVVSGANVLTF
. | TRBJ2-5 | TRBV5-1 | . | TGCGCCAGCAGCTTTAAAGGGGCTTTAAAAGAGACCCAGTACTTC | CASSFKGALKETQYF
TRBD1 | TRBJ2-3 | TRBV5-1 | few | TGCGCCAGCAGCGCTCAGGGGGAGAGTAGAGATACGCAGTATTTT | CASSAQGESRDTQYF
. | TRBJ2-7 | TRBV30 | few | TGTGCCTGGGCCCTACTCTCCTACGAGCAGTACTTC | CAWALLSYEQYF
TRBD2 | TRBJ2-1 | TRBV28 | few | TGTGCCAGCAGTTCAAGCGGGAGAAACAATGAGCAGTTCTTC | CASSSSGRNNEQFF
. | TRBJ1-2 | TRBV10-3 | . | TGTGCCATCAGTGACAGGACTCGAGGCTACACCTTC | CAISDRTRGYTF
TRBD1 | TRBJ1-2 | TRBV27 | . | TGTGCCAGCAGCACGGGACAGGGACGCGGCTACACCTTC | CASSTGQGRGYTF
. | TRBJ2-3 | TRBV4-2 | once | TGTGCCAGCAGCCAAGGGGCAGGGGTGGGAGATACGCAGTATTTT | CASSQGAGVGDTQYF
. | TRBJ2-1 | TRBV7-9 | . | TGTGCCAGCAGCGTACGACAGGTAGATGAGCAGTTCTTC | CASSVRQVDEQFF
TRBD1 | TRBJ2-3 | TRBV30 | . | TGTGCCTGGAGTGTACTCAGGGGGCGGTCCACAGATACGCAGTATTTT | CAWSVLRGRSTDTQYF
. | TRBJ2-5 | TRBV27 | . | TGTGCTCGAAGTCCAAAAGAGACCCAGTACTTC | CARSPKETQYF
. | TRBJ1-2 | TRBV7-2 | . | TGTGCCAGCAGCTTAGGCCACGCGGGAGGCTACACCTTC | CASSLGHAGGYTF
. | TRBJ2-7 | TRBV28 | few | TGTGCCAGCGGCACACTGAGCTCCTACGAGCAGTACTTC | CASGTLSSYEQYF
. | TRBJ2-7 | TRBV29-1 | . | TGCAGCGTTTACGATACCTACGAGCAGTACTTC | CSVYDTYEQYF
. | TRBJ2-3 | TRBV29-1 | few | TGCAGCTGCGGGGAGGGGGAGGCTGGAACAGATACGCAGTATTTT | CSCGEGEAGTDTQYF
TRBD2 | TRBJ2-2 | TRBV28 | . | TGTGCCAGCAGTTCAGCCGGACTAGCGGGAGGGGGGTACACCGGGGAGCTGTTTTTT | CASSSAGLAGGGYTGELFF
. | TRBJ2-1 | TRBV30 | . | TGTGCCTGGAGTTGGCCTAAGTTTAGAAGGGCTGTTGAGCAGTTCTTC | CAWSWPKFRRAVEQFF
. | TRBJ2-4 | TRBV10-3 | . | TGTGCCATCAGTGAGTCCAGGGAGGCCAAAAACATTCAGTACTTC | CAISESREAKNIQYF
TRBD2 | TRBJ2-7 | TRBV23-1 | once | TGCGCCAGAGGGGGGAAACCGGGACTAGCGGGATTTTACGAGCAGTACTTC | CARGGKPGLAGFYEQYF
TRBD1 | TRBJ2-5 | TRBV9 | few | TGTGCCAGCAGCGTAGCCCTACGACAGGGGAGGTCGGAAGAGACCCAGTACTTC | CASSVALRQGRSEETQYF
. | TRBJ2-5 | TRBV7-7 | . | TGTGCCAGCAGCTCGCAAGGTGGGGAGACCCAGTACTTC | CASSSQGGETQYF
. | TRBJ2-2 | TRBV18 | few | TGTGCCAGCTCACGAGCGAACACCGGGGAGCTGTTTTTT | CASSRANTGELFF
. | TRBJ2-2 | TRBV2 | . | TGTGCCAGCAGTGATCAAGGGCCCGGGGAGCTGTTTTTT | CASSDQGPGELFF
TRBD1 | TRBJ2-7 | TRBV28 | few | TGTGCCAGCAGTTTCGGGGACAGGAGTCAGACTGTGTACTTC | CASSFGDRSQTVYF
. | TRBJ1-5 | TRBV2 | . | TGTGCCAGCACCCGGGAGGGCAATCAGCCCCAGCATTTT | CASTREGNQPQHF
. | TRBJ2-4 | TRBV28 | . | TGTGCCAGCAGTCTGGGCAACATTCAGTACTTC | CASSLGNIQYF
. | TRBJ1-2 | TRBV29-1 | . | TGCAGCGTTCTTCAGGGTCTCGGCTATGGCTACACCTTC | CSVLQGLGYGYTF
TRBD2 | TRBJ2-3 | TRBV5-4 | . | TGTGCCAGCAGCTTAGCGGGGGGAGGCTTTCCAGATACGCAGTATTTT | CASSLAGGGFPDTQYF
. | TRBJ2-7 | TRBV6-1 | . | TGTGCCAGTAGAACCTGGGACGTAGGCTCCTACGAGCAGTACTTC | CASRTWDVGSYEQYF
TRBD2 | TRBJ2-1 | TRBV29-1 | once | TGCAGCGTTGTGACCGGGGGGGCGGGAAATGAGCAGTTCTTC | CSVVTGGAGNEQFF
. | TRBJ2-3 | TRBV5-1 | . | TGCGCCAGCAGCTTGGAAGGACAAGGAGGGGTCGATACGCAGTATTTT | CASSLEGQGGVDTQYF
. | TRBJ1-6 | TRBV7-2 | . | TGTGCCAGCAGCTTAGTGCCAGGGATGAATTCACCCCTCCACTTT | CASSLVPGMNSPLHF
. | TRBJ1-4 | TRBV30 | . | TGTGCCTGGAGTAGGAGTAGGGTCGAAAAACTGTTTTTT | CAWSRSRVEKLFF
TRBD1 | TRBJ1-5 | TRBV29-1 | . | TGCAGCGTTAGGGACAGGGCCAATCAGCCCCAGCATTTT | CSVRDRANQPQHF
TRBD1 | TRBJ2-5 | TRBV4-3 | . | TGCGCCAGCAGCCCGCTGACAGGGTCAGGAGAGACCCAGTACTTC | CASSPLTGSGETQYF
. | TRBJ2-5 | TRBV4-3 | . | TGCGCCAGCAGCCAACTCCCCAGGGAGACCCAGTACTTC | CASSQLPRETQYF
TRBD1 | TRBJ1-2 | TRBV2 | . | TGTGCCAGCACCCTTCTATCGACAGGGAACTATGGCTACACCTTC | CASTLLSTGNYGYTF
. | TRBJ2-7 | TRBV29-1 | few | TGCAGCGTTGAAGGGCTAGCCCACTACGAGCAGTACTTC | CSVEGLAHYEQYF
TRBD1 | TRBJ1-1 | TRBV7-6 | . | TGTGCCAGCAGCCAGTCGACAGGGGTGAACACTGAAGCTTTCTTT | CASSQSTGVNTEAFF
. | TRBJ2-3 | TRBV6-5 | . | TGTGCCAGCAGTTGGGGCAGGGGCTCTAGCACAGATACGCAGTATTTT | CASSWGRGSSTDTQYF
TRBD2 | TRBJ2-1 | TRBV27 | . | TGTGCCAGCAGTTTACTAGCGGGGAGCTCCTACAATGAGCAGTTCTTC | CASSLLAGSSYNEQFF
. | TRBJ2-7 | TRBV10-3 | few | TGTGCCATCAGTGAGTCAACCTACGAGCAGTACTTC | CAISESTYEQYF
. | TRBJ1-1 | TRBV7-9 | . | TGTGCCAGCAGCTTAGCGGCCGGCACTGAAGCTTTCTTT | CASSLAAGTEAFF
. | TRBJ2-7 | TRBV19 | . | TGTGCCAGTAGTATTGGCCAGGGGAGAGGCGAGCAGTACTTC | CASSIGQGRGEQYF